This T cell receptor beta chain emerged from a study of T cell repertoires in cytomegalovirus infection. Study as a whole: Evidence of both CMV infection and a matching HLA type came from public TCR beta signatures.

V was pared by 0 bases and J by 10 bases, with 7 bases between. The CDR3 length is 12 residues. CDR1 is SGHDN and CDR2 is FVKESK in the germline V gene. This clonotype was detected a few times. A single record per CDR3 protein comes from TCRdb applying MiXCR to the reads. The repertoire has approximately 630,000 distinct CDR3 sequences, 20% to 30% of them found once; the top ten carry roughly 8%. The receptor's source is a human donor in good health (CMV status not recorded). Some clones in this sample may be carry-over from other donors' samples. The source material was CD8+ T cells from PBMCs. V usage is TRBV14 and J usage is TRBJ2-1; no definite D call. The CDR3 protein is CASSQDSPEQFF. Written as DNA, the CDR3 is TGTGCCAGCAGCCAAGATAGTCCAGAGCAGTTCTTC. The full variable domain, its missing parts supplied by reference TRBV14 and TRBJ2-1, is EAGVTQFPSHSVIEKGQTVTLRCDPISGHDNLYWYRRVMGKEIKFLLHFVKESKQDESGMPNNRFLAERTGGTYSTLKVQPAELEDSGVYFCASSQDSPEQFFGPGTRLTVL.